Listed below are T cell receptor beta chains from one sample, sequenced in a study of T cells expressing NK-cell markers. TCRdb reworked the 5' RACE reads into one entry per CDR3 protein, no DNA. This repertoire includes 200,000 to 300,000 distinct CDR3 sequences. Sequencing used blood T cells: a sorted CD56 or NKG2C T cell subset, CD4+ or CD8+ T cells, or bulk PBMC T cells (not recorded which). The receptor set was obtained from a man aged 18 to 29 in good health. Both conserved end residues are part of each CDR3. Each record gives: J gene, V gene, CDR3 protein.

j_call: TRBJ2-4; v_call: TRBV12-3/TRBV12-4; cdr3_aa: CASSFRGGDMNIQYF
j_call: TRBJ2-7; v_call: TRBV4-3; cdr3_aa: CASSQASKDYEQYF
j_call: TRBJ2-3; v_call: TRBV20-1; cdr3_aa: CRALPGDGDTQYF
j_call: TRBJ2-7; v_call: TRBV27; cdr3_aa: CASSFDRGSYEQYF
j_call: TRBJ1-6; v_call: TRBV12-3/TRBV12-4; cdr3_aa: CASTGTGRSPLHF
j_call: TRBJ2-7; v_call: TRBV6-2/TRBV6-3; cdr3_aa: CASSYGREFSYEQYF
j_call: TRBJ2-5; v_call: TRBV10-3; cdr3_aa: CAISAGGSETQYF
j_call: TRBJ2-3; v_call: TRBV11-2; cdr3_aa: CASSSRLAGGTRVDTQYF
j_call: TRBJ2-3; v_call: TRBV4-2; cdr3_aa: CASSQGGLAGTDTQYF
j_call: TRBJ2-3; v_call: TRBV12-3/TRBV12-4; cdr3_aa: CASSFGGDLHTQYF
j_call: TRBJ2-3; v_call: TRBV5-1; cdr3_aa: CASSRGRESVDTQYF
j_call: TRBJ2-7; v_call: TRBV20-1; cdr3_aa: CSASGLAGGGPYEQYF
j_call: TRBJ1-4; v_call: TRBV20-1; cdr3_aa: CSANDRGSEKLFF
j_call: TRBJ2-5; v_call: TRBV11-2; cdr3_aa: CASSLGPGRTQETQYF
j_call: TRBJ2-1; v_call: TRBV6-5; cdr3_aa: CASSYSSPGNEQFF
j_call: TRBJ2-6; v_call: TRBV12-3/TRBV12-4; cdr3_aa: CASSRDRGPGANVLTF
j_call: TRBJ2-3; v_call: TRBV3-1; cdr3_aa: CASSLHPATSPRDTQYF
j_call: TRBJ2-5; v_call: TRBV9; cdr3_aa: CASSVGAAGGSEETQYF
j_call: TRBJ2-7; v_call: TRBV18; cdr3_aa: CASSSTTSYEQYF
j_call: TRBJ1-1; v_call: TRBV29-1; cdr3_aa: CSVGPTGGNTEAFF
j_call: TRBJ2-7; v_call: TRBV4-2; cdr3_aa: CASSQDRLREDGYEQYF